This TCR beta chain came from a study of blood T cell repertoires in COVID-19. Study-wide background: Samples came from the United States, Italy and Spain, spanning acute and convalescent COVID-19. From T cells, B-cell-depleted T cells, or PBMCs came the material, which was cDNA or gDNA.

The study recruited people aged roughly 18 to 100 years across approximately 25 US areas. With 1 base removed from V and 5 bases from J, the gap between germline ends came to 13 bases. Germline V CDR1 and CDR2: SGHRS, YFSETQ. The CDR3 loop spans 14 amino acids. As originally analysed: Reference gene primer amplification in the assay estimated nucleated cell counts. TCRdb's copy holds only in-frame clones and misses some; the assay was immunoSEQ multiplex PCR. From that table come the V and J calls and clone size; the DNA was used to work out D and trimming. This sample has about 240,000 clones; around 85% occur once, and the top ten carry roughly 3.3%.

The TCR comes from a woman between 40 and 55 years old with acute COVID-19. The V gene is TRBV5-1, the J gene TRBJ2-7; D is undetermined. Sequenced input: PBMCs or T cells enriched from blood (not recorded which). CDR3 in DNA: TGCGCCAGCAGCTTGTGGCAGATCGTTGACGAGCAGTACTTC. It translates to CASSLWQIVDEQYF.